This T cell receptor (beta chain) was documented in a study of T cells after yellow fever vaccination. Trimming removed 4 bases at V and 5 bases at J, with 12 bases between. Germline CDR1 DFQATT, CDR2 SNEGSKA (reference sequence). The CDR3 is 12 residues long. This clonotype was seen more than once but under ten times. Template switching with 5'RACE generated the TCR cDNA and added a universal primer site and UMIs. MiXCR was run by TCRdb on the 5' RACE reads, yielding one entry per CDR3 protein. Of 550,000 to 750,000 distinct CDR3 sequences in the sample, about 13% were seen once. This TCR came from a young man who received the YFV17D yellow fever vaccine. Here the sequenced sample was PBMCs, taken on the day of the yellow fever booster vaccination. V usage is TRBV20-1 and J usage is TRBJ2-7; D uncertain. Here the CDR3 reads CSAKETNHEQYF. As DNA, the CDR3 is TGCAGTGCTAAGGAGACAAATCACGAGCAGTACTTC.